Listed here is a single T cell receptor (beta chain). Which antigen it targets is not known. Base qualities are not provided; no much larger clone lies one nucleotide away. This specimen belongs to a study of CD8 T cells in Susac syndrome (dated by TCRdb to between 2018 and 2021). The study in broad terms: The study used repertoire sequencing to test whether antigen drove CD8+ T cell activation and differentiation in Susac syndrome. Clonality of the CD8+ T cell repertoire was compared between more than 9 healthy donors, approximately 14 Susac syndrome patients and some 15 multiple sclerosis patients.

RNA was extracted with the RNeasy kit and about 0.5 to 1 ug was reverse transcribed using random hexamers. The immunoSEQ multiplex PCR assay, which covers 54 Vbeta and 13 Jbeta segments, was used to amplify TCR beta CDR3 regions. Bias from PCR amplification was corrected by using a synthetic template baseline for primer optimization and for computational correction. In the authors' own workflow: Reads were annotated to V, D and J genes per IMGT and analyzed with immunoSEQ Analyzer, keeping only productive sequences. Clonality was calculated as one minus the Shannon entropy normalized by log2 of the number of productive unique sequences. For each patient and control, public and private clones were evaluated within the 100 most prevalent clones. Clones were defined as Susac-specific when absent from the healthy and MS cohorts, from fewer than 1,300 published viral clones and from other ImmuneACCESS disease sequences. TCRdb ran its own pipeline on the public reads, namely fastp trimming at Q25 and MiXCR clone calling, and kept in-frame beta chains. Identical CDR3 proteins give one entry, which carries the most common genes and DNA. These V and J calls originate from TCRdb's pipeline instead of the authors' own analysis. In this sample the table shows more than 65,000 distinct CDR3 sequences, approximately 93% of which occur a single time. The biggest ten clones account for 0.5% to 0.7% of the sample.

At the junction V is shortened by 1 base and J by 1 base, with 3 bases in between. Sequences MNHEY (CDR1) and SMNVEV (CDR2) are obtained from the germline V gene (reference sequence). The CDR3 measures 13 amino acids from cysteine to phenylalanine. CDR3 DNA only is kept here, 39 bases in frame from base 1. Beyond this particular receptor, the publication reports: The TCR sequencing and HLA analysis was acknowledged to have included a relatively small number of individuals.

Peripheral blood CD8+ and CD4+ T cells from healthy donors, Susac syndrome patients and multiple sclerosis patients were profiled by high-throughput TCR beta sequencing. Multiple sclerosis controls were treatment-naive patients with stable or active relapsing-remitting disease fulfilling revised McDonald criteria. Bulk CD8+ and CD4+ T cells were purified magnetically by negative isolation, whereas CD8+ TEMRA cells were enriched by FACS. Blood was collected in EDTA tubes and processed within 24 hours, with PBMCs isolated through density gradient centrifugation. PBMCs intended for TCR sequencing were cryopreserved in liquid nitrogen and were subsequently thawed in a 37 degrees C water bath. A purity of at least 90% was achieved for sorted or isolated CD4+, CD8+ and CD8+ TEMRA cells.

The chain was built from TRBV27 and TRBJ2-3, with no D gene named confidently. The material sequenced was CD8+ T cells from PBMCs. The clonotype comes from a human donor with multiple sclerosis. The nucleotide sequence reads as follows: TGTGCCAGCAGTTTATGGGGCACAGATACGCAGTATTTT. This encodes CASSLWGTDTQYF.